Listed below are T cell receptor beta chains from one sample, sequenced in a study of cytomegalovirus exposure and HLA in healthy donors. Measured with immunoSEQ multiplex PCR; TCRdb has only the in-frame clones, and not every one. Of 55,000 to 65,000 clones listed, roughly 96% are singletons. Sequencing input: PBMCs. The origin of the receptors is a woman aged 18-30 years in good health and CMV-seropositive. Both conserved end residues are part of each CDR3. D genes are given only for firm matches. Only some rows state a clone size, as once, few, many or a class for expanded clones.

>once|TRBJ2-1|TRBV7-6|TRBD2|15
TGTGCCAGCACTTTTAATGCGGGAGAGGGCAATGAGCAGTTCTTC
CASTFNAGEGNEQFF
>-|TRBJ2-1|TRBV29-1|-|15
TGCAGCGTTAATTTATTGGCCATTAAGGGGAATGAGCAGTTCTTC
CSVNLLAIKGNEQFF
>-|TRBJ1-1|TRBV29-1|TRBD1|12
TGCAGCGTTGTGTACAGGGGGTATGAAGCTTTCTTT
CSVVYRGYEAFF
>-|TRBJ2-1|TRBV10-1|-|16
TGCGCCAGCAGTGAGTCGAGGTCGTCAGGGGCTTATGAGCAGTTCTTC
CASSESRSSGAYEQFF
>once|TRBJ2-5|TRBV19|TRBD1|13
TGTGCCACCAGCCAGGGGGTTATAGAGACCCAGTACTTC
CATSQGVIETQYF
>-|TRBJ2-5|TRBV7-9|TRBD2|15
TGTGCCAGCAGTCCTACTAGCGGGGGGGCGGAGACCCAGTACTTC
CASSPTSGGAETQYF
>-|TRBJ2-7|TRBV10-2|TRBD2|15
TGCGCCAGCAGTGAGTCTAGCGGGACTTCCTACGAGCAGTACTTC
CASSESSGTSYEQYF
>-|TRBJ1-2|TRBV4-1|-|16
TGCGCCAGCAGCCCCGCGGCGACGTGGGGCAACTATGGCTACACCTTC
CASSPAATWGNYGYTF
>once|TRBJ1-1|TRBV27|-|15
TGTGCCAGCAGTTTATCGAGGCCGGCGAACACTGAAGCTTTCTTT
CASSLSRPANTEAFF
>-|TRBJ1-1|TRBV5-1|-|15
TGCGCCAGCAGCTTGTCGCGACAGGTGAACACTGAAGCTTTCTTT
CASSLSRQVNTEAFF
>-|TRBJ2-7|TRBV28|TRBD2|20
TGTGCCAGCAGTTTCATTTCACTTCGCCGGACTAGCGGGACAAATGGCGAGCAGTACTTC
CASSFISLRRTSGTNGEQYF
>-|TRBJ1-1|TRBV4-3|TRBD1|16
TGCGCCAGCAGCCTAAGAAGGGACAGTCGAGGGACTGAAGCTTTCTTT
CASSLRRDSRGTEAFF
>-|TRBJ2-7|TRBV2|TRBD1|15
TGTGCCAGCAGTTGGAGGGGGACAGGGTTTAACGAGCAGTACTTC
CASSWRGTGFNEQYF
>once|TRBJ1-5|TRBV30|-|14
TGTGCCTGGAGTGGGACATTAGGCGGTCAGCCCCAGCATTTT
CAWSGTLGGQPQHF
>-|TRBJ2-1|TRBV5-6|-|13
TGTGCCAGCAGCTTGGTCGACAGGAATGAGCAGTTCTTC
CASSLVDRNEQFF
>-|TRBJ1-2|TRBV7-8|TRBD1|16
TGTGCCAGTTTGAGGGGCAGGGGGAGAGCTAACTATGGCTACACCTTC
CASLRGRGRANYGYTF
>-|TRBJ2-7|TRBV5-1|TRBD2|17
TGCGCCAGCAGCTCGACTAGCGGGAGTCGTGGCTCCTACGAGCAGTACTTC
CASSSTSGSRGSYEQYF